This TCR beta chain is from a study of cytomegalovirus exposure and HLA in healthy donors. This clone has more than one count but fewer than ten. The PCR employed 60 Vbeta primers together with 13 Jbeta primers. Libraries were prepared by immunoSEQ multiplex PCR; TCRdb keeps only in-frame clonotypes and omits some of them. The sample comprises 210,000 or so clones, around 80% of which are singletons, and less than 3.5% rests with the top ten. This CDR3 has 14 residues. V lost 5 bases and J lost 3; bases outside the gene matches: 6. The V gene's germline CDR1 is SGHDT and CDR2 YYEEEE. The receptor's source is a woman aged 55-69 years in good health and CMV-seropositive. Source material: PBMCs. V gene TRBV5-6 combines with J gene TRBJ1-1, with 8 bases lining up with TRBD1. The CDR3: CASSFQGADTEAFF. In DNA, the CDR3 is TGTGCCAGCAGTTTTCAGGGGGCGGACACTGAAGCTTTCTTT.